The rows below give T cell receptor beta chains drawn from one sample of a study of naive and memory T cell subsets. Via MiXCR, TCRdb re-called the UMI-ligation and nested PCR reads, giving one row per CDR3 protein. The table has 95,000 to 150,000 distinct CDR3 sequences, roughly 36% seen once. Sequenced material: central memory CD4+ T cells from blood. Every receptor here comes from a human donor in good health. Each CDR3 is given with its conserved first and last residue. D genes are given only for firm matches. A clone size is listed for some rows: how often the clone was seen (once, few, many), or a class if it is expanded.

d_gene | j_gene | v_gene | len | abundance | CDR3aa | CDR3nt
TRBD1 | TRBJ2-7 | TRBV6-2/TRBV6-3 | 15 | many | CASSQEQGQTYEQYF | TGTGCCAGCAGCCAAGAACAGGGACAGACCTACGAGCAGTACTTC
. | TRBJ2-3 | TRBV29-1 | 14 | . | CSVVLWGAADTQYF | TGCAGCGTTGTCCTTTGGGGGGCAGCAGATACGCAGTATTTT
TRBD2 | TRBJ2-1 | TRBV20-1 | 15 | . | CSARFLAGVGNEQFF | TGCAGTGCTAGATTCTTAGCGGGAGTTGGGAATGAGCAGTTCTTC
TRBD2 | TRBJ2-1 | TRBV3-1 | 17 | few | CASSRRTSGSDRDEQFF | TGTGCCAGCAGCCGGCGGACTAGCGGGAGCGATAGAGATGAGCAGTTCTTC
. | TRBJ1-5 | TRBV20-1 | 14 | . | CSAYVGGSNQPQHF | TGCAGTGCTTACGTAGGGGGTAGCAATCAGCCCCAGCATTTT
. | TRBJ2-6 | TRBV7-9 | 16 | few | CASSQDSGRGANVLTF | TGTGCCAGCAGCCAAGATTCAGGCCGTGGGGCCAACGTCCTGACTTTC
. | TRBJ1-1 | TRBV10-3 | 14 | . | CAISELLTGGEAFF | TGTGCCATCAGTGAGTTGCTTACCGGAGGGGAAGCTTTCTTT
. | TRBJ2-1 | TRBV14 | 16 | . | CASSQDGGSFYNEQFF | TGTGCCAGCAGCCAAGATGGGGGCAGCTTCTACAATGAGCAGTTCTTC
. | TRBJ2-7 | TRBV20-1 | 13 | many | CSAVRDGSYEQYF | TGCAGTGCTGTCCGGGACGGATCCTACGAGCAGTACTTC
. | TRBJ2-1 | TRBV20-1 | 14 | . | CSARDPGNPKGEFF | TGCAGTGCTAGGGACCCGGGAAACCCAAAAGGCGAGTTCTTC
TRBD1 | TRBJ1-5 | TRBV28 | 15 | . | CASSLQGEVDQPQHF | TGTGCCAGCAGCCTACAGGGGGAGGTGGATCAGCCCCAGCATTTT
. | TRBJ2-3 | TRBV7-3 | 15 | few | CASSSPDDFTDTQYF | TGTGCCAGCAGCTCCCCCGACGACTTCACAGATACGCAGTATTTT
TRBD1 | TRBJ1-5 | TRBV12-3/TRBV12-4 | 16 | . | CASSLGTGYSHQPQHF | TGTGCCAGCAGTCTCGGGACAGGGTATTCACATCAGCCCCAGCATTTT
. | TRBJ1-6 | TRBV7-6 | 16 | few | CASSLEGAEYNSPLHF | TGTGCCAGCAGCTTAGAAGGGGCCGAGTATAATTCACCCCTCCACTTT
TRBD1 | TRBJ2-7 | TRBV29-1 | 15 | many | CSATGQGGTTYEQYF | TGCAGCGCCACAGGACAGGGGGGGACCACCTACGAGCAGTACTTC
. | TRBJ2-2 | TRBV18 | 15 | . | CASSPPTDGTGELFF | TGTGCCAGCTCACCCCCGACAGATGGTACCGGGGAGCTGTTTTTT
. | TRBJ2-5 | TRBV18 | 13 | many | CASSPRVQETQYF | TGTGCCAGCTCCCCCAGGGTCCAAGAGACCCAGTACTTC
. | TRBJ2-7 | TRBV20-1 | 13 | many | CSAIRDGRYEQYF | TGCAGTGCCATTAGGGACGGACGCTACGAGCAGTACTTC
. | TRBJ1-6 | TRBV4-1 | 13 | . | CASSQDANSPLHF | TGCGCCAGCAGCCAAGACGCCAATTCACCCCTCCACTTT
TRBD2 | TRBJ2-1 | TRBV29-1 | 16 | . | CSVEGGTSGNLAEQFF | TGCAGCGTTGAAGGAGGGACTAGCGGGAACCTAGCTGAGCAGTTCTTC
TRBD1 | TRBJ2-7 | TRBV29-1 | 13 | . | CSVGQGARYEQYF | TGCAGCGTTGGACAGGGGGCAAGGTACGAGCAGTACTTC
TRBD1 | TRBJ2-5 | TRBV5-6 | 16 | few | CASSPPGTGYQETQYF | TGTGCCAGCAGCCCACCCGGGACAGGGTACCAAGAGACCCAGTACTTC
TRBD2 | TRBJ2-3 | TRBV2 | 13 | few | CASSRGRVDTQYF | TGTGCCAGCAGTCGAGGGAGGGTTGATACGCAGTATTTT
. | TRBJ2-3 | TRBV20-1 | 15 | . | CSARGSRGRADTQYF | TGCAGTGCTAGAGGCAGCCGTGGACGGGCAGATACGCAGTATTTT
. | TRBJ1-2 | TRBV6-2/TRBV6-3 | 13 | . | CASRSGQGSRYTF | TGTGCCAGCAGATCGGGGCAGGGGTCCCGCTACACCTTC
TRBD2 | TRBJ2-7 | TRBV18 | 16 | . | CASSLLAGFRSYEQYF | TGTGCCAGCTCACTCCTAGCGGGATTCCGCTCCTACGAGCAGTACTTC
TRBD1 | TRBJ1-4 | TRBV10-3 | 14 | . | CAISKGQANEKLFF | TGTGCCATCAGCAAGGGACAGGCTAATGAAAAACTGTTTTTT
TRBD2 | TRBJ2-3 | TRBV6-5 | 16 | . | CASSSLAGGGTDTQYF | TGTGCCAGCAGTTCATTAGCGGGAGGAGGCACAGATACGCAGTATTTT
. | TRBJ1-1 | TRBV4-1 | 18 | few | CASSQGLLARDLNTEAFF | TGCGCCAGCAGCCAAGGACTACTGGCCAGGGACTTGAACACTGAAGCTTTCTTT
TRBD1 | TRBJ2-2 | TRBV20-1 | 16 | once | CSVQGGQGANTGELFF | TGCAGTGTCCAGGGGGGACAGGGGGCGAACACCGGGGAGCTGTTTTTT
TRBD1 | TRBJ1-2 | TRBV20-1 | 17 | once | CSTVNDRDRQIGYGYTF | TGCAGTACCGTTAACGACCGGGACAGACAGATTGGATATGGCTACACCTTC
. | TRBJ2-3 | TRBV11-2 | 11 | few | CASSETDTQYF | TGTGCCAGCAGCGAGACAGATACGCAGTATTTT
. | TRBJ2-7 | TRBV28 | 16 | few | CASRNPAGFGTYEQYF | TGTGCCAGCAGAAACCCGGCGGGGTTTGGGACCTACGAGCAGTACTTC
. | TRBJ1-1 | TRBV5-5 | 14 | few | CASSLEEWNTEAFF | TGTGCCAGCAGCTTAGAGGAATGGAACACTGAAGCTTTCTTT
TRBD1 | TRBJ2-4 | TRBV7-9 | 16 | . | CASSLADRVAKNIQYF | TGTGCCAGCAGCTTAGCCGACAGGGTGGCCAAAAACATTCAGTACTTC
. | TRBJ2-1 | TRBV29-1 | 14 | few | CSVGAGTFRSEQFF | TGCAGCGTTGGGGCCGGGACATTTAGAAGTGAGCAGTTCTTC
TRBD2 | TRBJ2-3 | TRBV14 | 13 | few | CASSSTSGGTQYF | TGTGCCAGCAGCTCCACTAGCGGTGGTACGCAGTATTTT
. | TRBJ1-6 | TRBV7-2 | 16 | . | CASSLHADSYNSPLHF | TGTGCCAGCAGCTTACATGCGGACAGTTATAATTCACCCCTCCACTTT
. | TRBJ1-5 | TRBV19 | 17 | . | CASSIDLARSYHQPQHF | TGTGCCAGTAGTATAGATCTGGCGCGCAGTTACCATCAGCCCCAGCATTTT
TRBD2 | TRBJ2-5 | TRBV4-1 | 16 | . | CASSQGSGGNRETQYF | TGCGCCAGCAGCCAGGGGTCGGGGGGTAATAGAGAGACCCAGTACTTC
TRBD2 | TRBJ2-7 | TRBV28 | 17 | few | CASSLRHGASGRYEQYF | TGTGCCAGCAGTTTACGGCACGGGGCTAGCGGGCGCTACGAGCAGTACTTC
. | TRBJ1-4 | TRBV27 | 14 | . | CASSDRPFNEKLFF | TGTGCCAGCTCGGACCGTCCTTTTAATGAAAAACTGTTTTTT
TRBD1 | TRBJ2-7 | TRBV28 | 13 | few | CASSGQVIYEQYF | TGTGCCAGCAGTGGACAGGTGATCTACGAGCAGTACTTC
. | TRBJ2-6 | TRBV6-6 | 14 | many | CASRVGSGANVLTF | TGTGCCAGCCGAGTGGGCTCTGGGGCCAACGTCCTGACTTTC
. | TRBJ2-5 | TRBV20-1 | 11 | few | CSARTQETQYF | TGCAGTGCTAGGACCCAAGAGACCCAGTACTTC
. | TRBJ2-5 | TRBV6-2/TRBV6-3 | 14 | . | CASRPNGRRETQYF | TGTGCCAGCAGACCGAATGGCAGACGAGAGACCCAGTACTTC
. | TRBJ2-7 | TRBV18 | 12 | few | CASSRDGNEQYF | TGTGCCAGCTCACGGGACGGAAACGAGCAGTACTTC
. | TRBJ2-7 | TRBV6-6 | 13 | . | CASRAGDGNEQYF | TGTGCCAGCAGGGCGGGCGACGGCAACGAGCAGTACTTC
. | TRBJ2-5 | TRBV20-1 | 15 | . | CSAGWLASPRETQYF | TGCAGTGCTGGATGGTTGGCTAGCCCTCGAGAGACCCAGTACTTC
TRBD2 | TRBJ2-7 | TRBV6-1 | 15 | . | CASSTLAGGSYEQYF | TGTGCCAGCAGCACACTAGCGGGAGGGTCCTACGAGCAGTACTTC
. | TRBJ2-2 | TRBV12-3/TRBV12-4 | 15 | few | CASRQTGWDTGELFF | TGTGCCAGCAGGCAGACTGGATGGGACACCGGGGAGCTGTTTTTT
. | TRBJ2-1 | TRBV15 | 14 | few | CATSRASIYNEQFF | TGTGCCACCAGCAGAGCGAGTATATACAATGAGCAGTTCTTC
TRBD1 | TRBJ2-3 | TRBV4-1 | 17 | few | CASSQGWASGGTDTQYF | TGCGCCAGCAGCCAAGGCTGGGCTTCAGGGGGTACAGATACGCAGTATTTT
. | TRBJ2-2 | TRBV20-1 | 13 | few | CSASRQNTGELFF | TGCAGTGCTAGTCGTCAAAACACCGGGGAGCTGTTTTTT
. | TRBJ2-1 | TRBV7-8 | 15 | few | CASSPGQGHYNEQFF | TGTGCCAGCAGTCCGGGACAAGGTCATTACAATGAGCAGTTCTTC
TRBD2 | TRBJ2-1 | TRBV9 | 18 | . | CASSVSAGGRAPKGEQFF | TGTGCCAGCAGCGTATCGGCCGGCGGGAGGGCCCCTAAAGGTGAGCAGTTCTTC
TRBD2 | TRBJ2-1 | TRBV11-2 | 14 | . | CASTLGLAGVEQFF | TGTGCCAGCACCTTAGGACTAGCGGGAGTTGAGCAGTTCTTC
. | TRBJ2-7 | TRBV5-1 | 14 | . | CASSEVQGGYEQYF | TGCGCCAGCAGCGAGGTCCAAGGGGGCTACGAGCAGTACTTC